Below, 20 T cell receptor beta chains from the same sample are listed, as sequenced in a study of cytomegalovirus exposure and HLA in healthy donors. PCR primers comprised 60 Vbeta and 13 Jbeta primers. Libraries were prepared by immunoSEQ multiplex PCR; TCRdb keeps only in-frame clonotypes and omits some of them. The sample includes around 120,000 clones, about 83% seen only once; the top ten take 2.7%. The sample was PBMCs. These receptors came from a woman aged 40 to 49 in good health and CMV-seropositive.

V and J are TRBV9 and TRBJ2-5; no definite D call. Germline-derived CDR1 and CDR2 are SGDLS and YYNGEE. V lost 3 bases to trimming and J lost 2 bases, with 8 bases between them. The CDR3 sequence is 13 residues long. This chain's CDR3 is CASSGSLQETQYF. CDR3 bases: TGTGCCAGCAGCGGCAGTTTGCAAGAGACCCAGTACTTC.

The chain employs TRBV27 and TRBJ1-1; 8 positions agree with TRBD1. Germline V gives CDR1 MNHEY, CDR2 SMNVEV (reference sequence). V shed 6 bases, J shed 0 bases, and the junction held 12 bases outside the gene matches. The CDR3 extends over 17 amino acids. The CDR3 nucleotides are TGTGCCAGCAGCCCAGACAGGGGCATTGGGGTGAACACTGAAGCTTTCTTT. Translation: CASSPDRGIGVNTEAFF.

The rearrangement joins TRBV7-2 to TRBJ2-3, with 7 bases lining up with TRBD2. This CDR3 comprises 16 residues. Germline trimming cut 1 base from V and 0 bases from J; bases unmatched to any gene: 4. The germline V gene encodes CDR1 SGHTA and CDR2 FQGNSA. The CDR3 nucleotides are TGTGCCAGCAGCTTAGGCGGGGGAGCTAGCACAGATACGCAGTATTTT. Its protein product is CASSLGGGASTDTQYF.

This clone was counted once. The chain uses TRBV12-5 and TRBJ2-5; 7 bases map to TRBD2. Looked up from germline, CDR1 is LGHNT and CDR2 is FRNRAP. V lost 5 bases and J lost 5; bases outside the gene matches: 5. The CDR3 is 13 amino acids. This CDR3 is CASGGGVGETQYF. The CDR3 bases are TGTGCTAGTGGTGGGGGGGTCGGGGAGACCCAGTACTTC.

The J gene is TRBJ2-1, the V gene TRBV11-2; TRBD2 is a possible D gene (6 bases). Germline CDR1 reads SGHAT; CDR2 reads FQNNGV. CDR3 size: 15 residues. Trimming pared 5 bases from V and 3 bases from J, leaving 14 bases between. CDR3 region: CASSSSGTFYNEQFF. The CDR3 DNA reads TGTGCCAGCAGCAGTAGCGGTACGTTCTACAATGAGCAGTTCTTC.

This clone was counted a few times. The CDR3 is CASSTLGTDTQYF. The CDR3, as DNA: TGTGCCAGCAGTACCCTAGGCACAGATACGCAGTATTTT. The J gene is TRBJ2-3, the V gene TRBV2; D is unclear. Trimming cost V 5 bases and J 1 base, with 7 bases left between them. Per the germline V gene, CDR1 is SNHLY and CDR2 is FYNNEI. The CDR3 loop spans 13 amino acids.

The chain's CDR3 is CSVDYGGRANEQFF. CDR3 DNA: TGCAGCGTTGACTACGGCGGGAGGGCCAATGAGCAGTTCTTC. V usage is TRBV29-1 and J usage is TRBJ2-1; 9 bases match TRBD2. Germline CDR1 and CDR2: SQVTM and ANQGSEA. The J segment lost 6 bases and the V segment lost 3 bases, leaving 6 bases of the junction unmatched. This CDR3 spans 14 amino acids.

The genes are TRBV29-1 and TRBJ2-2; a weak D match, TRBD2 (6 bases). The CDR3 totals 14 residues. Germline V CDR1 and CDR2: SQVTM, ANQGSEA. Between the trimmed V and J ends, which lost 4 bases and 4 bases, there was a span of 13 bases. The CDR3 loop reads CSVVFGTVTGELFF. In nucleotides, the CDR3 is TGCAGCGTTGTTTTTGGGACTGTCACCGGGGAGCTGTTTTTT.

The rearrangement links TRBV9 to TRBJ1-5; D gene unclear. This CDR3 spans 14 amino acids. Trimming took 0 bases from V and 1 from J, leaving 5 bases between them. Germline V lookup: CDR1 SGDLS, CDR2 YYNGEE. The CDR3 spells CASSVGGSNQPQHF. The CDR3 DNA reads as TGTGCCAGCAGCGTAGGTGGCAGCAATCAGCCCCAGCATTTT.

The chain uses TRBV10-3 and TRBJ2-7, with 7 bases aligning to TRBD2. V lost 2 bases, J lost 4 bases, and 11 bases stayed unmatched. The CDR3 runs 16 residues. CDR1 is ENHRY, CDR2 SYGVKD, per germline. The CDR3 DNA reads as TGTGCCATCAGTGAGCGACTAGCTGCCGCCGTTTACGAGCAGTACTTC. Protein sequence: CAISERLAAAVYEQYF.

This clone was seen a few times. The V gene is TRBV30, the J gene TRBJ1-2; 8 bases align to TRBD1. Germline CDR1 and CDR2: GTSNPN and SVGIG (reference sequence). The CDR3 has 14 residues. After removal of 2 bases from V and 2 bases from J, the junction contained 4 bases not matched to a gene. The CDR3 spells CAWSRGTGNYGYTF. The CDR3 DNA reads TGTGCCTGGAGTCGTGGGACAGGAAACTATGGCTACACCTTC.

The table lists this clone with a few counts. V usage is TRBV10-2 and J usage is TRBJ1-6; 8 bases match TRBD1. The germline gives CDR1 WSHSY, CDR2 SAAADI. V shed 6 bases and J 8 bases; nucleotides not matched to a gene: 6. The length of the CDR3 is 14 residues. CDR3 sequence (DNA): TGCGCCAGCAGGGACAGGGCGGGTTATTCACCCCTCCACTTT. It is translated as CASRDRAGYSPLHF.

This chain joins TRBV11-1 and TRBJ2-3, with 10 positions matching TRBD2. V shed 3 bases and J 0 bases; nucleotides not matched to a gene: 6. This CDR3 contains 17 residues. Germline V gives CDR1 SGHAT, CDR2 FQDESV (reference sequence). The CDR3 coding sequence is TGTGCCAGCAGCTTTTACTCTAGCGGGGGTAGCACAGATACGCAGTATTTT. Translated, it gives CASSFYSSGGSTDTQYF.

The chain recombines TRBV19 with TRBJ2-1; TRBD1 matches at 9 bases. The CDR3 consists of 16 residues. V shed 6 bases and J 7 bases; nucleotides not matched to a gene: 13. From germline, CDR1 is LNHDA and CDR2 SQIVND (reference sequence). The CDR3 is CASSFSAGQGMNEQFF. In DNA, the CDR3 is TGTGCCAGTAGCTTCTCAGCGGGACAGGGTATGAATGAGCAGTTCTTC.

The CDR3: CASTLTPGLAGTDTQYF. In nucleotides, the CDR3 is TGTGCCAGCACTCTAACCCCGGGACTAGCGGGCACAGATACGCAGTATTTT. V usage is TRBV7-8 and J usage is TRBJ2-3, with 11 bases that match TRBD2. With V trimmed by 7 bases and J by 1 base, 10 bases remained unmatched. Germline V gene sequence: CDR1 SGHVS, CDR2 FQNEAQ. The CDR3 length is 17 residues.

This chain uses TRBV4-1 with TRBJ1-2, with 7 bases that match TRBD1. The ends lost 6 bases at V and 0 bases at J; junction bases unmatched: 4. Germline V gene data show CDR1 as MGHRA and CDR2 as YSYEKL. This CDR3 comprises 14 residues. The chain's CDR3 is CASSYDRANYGYTF. Here the CDR3 DNA reads TGCGCCAGCAGTTACGACAGGGCTAACTATGGCTACACCTTC.

This clone was observed many times. The chain is built from TRBV6-5 and TRBJ1-5, with 8 bases matching TRBD1. This CDR3 has 14 amino acids. V dropped 6 bases and J dropped 1; count of bases not matched to a gene: 2. CDR1 MNHEY and CDR2 SVGAGI come from the germline V gene. CDR3 sequence: CASSRTGSNQPQHF. CDR3 DNA sequence: TGTGCCAGCAGCCGGACAGGGAGCAATCAGCCCCAGCATTTT.

The genes are TRBV11-2 and TRBJ2-7; 10 positions match TRBD2. This CDR3 has 15 residues. J was trimmed by 2 bases and V by 4 bases; bases with no gene match: 5. The germline V gene encodes CDR1 SGHAT and CDR2 FQNNGV. CDR3 amino acids: CASSYLAGGAYEQYF. The CDR3, as DNA: TGTGCCAGCAGCTACTTAGCGGGAGGCGCCTACGAGCAGTACTTC.

This clone was counted between two and nine times. The chain is built from TRBV7-8 and TRBJ2-3; 11 nucleotides agree with TRBD2. Germline lookup yields CDR1 SGHVS and CDR2 FQNEAQ. The CDR3 consists of 16 residues. V shed 5 bases, J shed 0 bases, and the junction held 4 bases outside the gene matches. The CDR3 protein is CASSTRLAGSTDTQYF. The CDR3 DNA follows: TGTGCCAGCAGCACTAGACTAGCGGGAAGCACAGATACGCAGTATTTT.

Written as DNA, the CDR3 is TGTGCCAGCAGCTTAGGTACAGGGGGCTATGGCTACACCTTC. This codes for CASSLGTGGYGYTF. The rearrangement uses TRBV11-2 and TRBJ1-2; 8 bases are shared with TRBD1. The CDR3 is 14 amino acids. Germline V gives CDR1 SGHAT, CDR2 FQNNGV. The trim removed 1 base at V and 4 bases at J, leaving 2 bases unmatched.